The 14 T cell receptor beta chains below come from one sample, sequenced in a study of CD8 T cells in Susac syndrome. Random hexamers primed reverse transcription of about 0.45 to 1 ug RNA. In TCRdb, the immunoSEQ multiplex PCR reads were re-called with MiXCR into one record per CDR3 protein. This sample has 110,000 to 150,000 distinct CDR3 sequences; almost 96% occur once, and the top ten carry approximately 0.08%. The source material was CD4+ T cells from PBMCs. All receptors come from a human donor with Susac syndrome.

The chain joins TRBV27 to TRBJ1-5, with D perhaps TRBD1 (5 bases). The germline CDR1 and CDR2 sequences are MNHEY and SMNVEV (reference sequence). Deletions cut 10 bases from V and 7 bases from J, with 20 bases between. The CDR3 sequence is 14 residues long. The CDR3 is CATHSGGESQPQHF. The CDR3 nucleotides read TGTGCCACCCACAGCGGGGGGGAATCGCAGCCCCAGCATTTT.

The gene calls are TRBV29-1 and TRBJ1-3; D unclear. Trimming stripped 3 bases from V and 2 bases from J, with 11 bases between. Germline V gives CDR1 SQVTM, CDR2 ANQGSEA. This CDR3 is 14 amino acids long. The CDR3 loop reads CSVDGLGTGNTIYF. The CDR3 coding sequence is TGCAGCGTTGATGGGCTGGGAACTGGAAACACCATATATTTT. Based on the CDR3 plus reference TRBV29-1 and TRBJ1-3, the full variable domain is SAVISQKPSRDICQRGTSLTIQCQVDSQVTMMFWYRQQPGQSLTLIATANQGSEATYESGFVIDKFPISRPNLTFSTLTVSNMSPEDSSIYLCSVDGLGTGNTIYFGEGSWLTVV.

The chain couples TRBV25-1 to TRBJ2-5; D may correspond to TRBD1 or TRBD2 (5 bases each). Germline CDR1 reads MGHDK; CDR2 reads SYGVNS. The CDR3 contains 14 residues. The V end lost 8 bases, the J end lost 1 base, and 14 bases lay between the germline ends. Here the CDR3 reads CASRNGDLQETQYF. Written as DNA, the CDR3 is TGTGCCAGCCGAAACGGGGACCTCCAAGAGACCCAGTACTTC.

The V call is TRBV23-1, the J call TRBJ2-1; D ambiguous. TRBV23-1 is given ORF status, its function remaining uncertain. CDR3 length: 14 amino acids. Trimming left V 3 bases short and J 9 bases short, with 15 bases between. The CDR3 region has the DNA TGCGCCAGCAGTCACTTCGCGATAGTGAGTGAGCAGTTCTTC. Translated: CASSHFAIVSEQFF.

V and J are TRBV15 and TRBJ2-1; 9 bases agree with TRBD2. Germline CDR1 and CDR2: LNHNV and YYDKDF (reference sequence). The V segment lost 0 bases and the J segment 9 bases; nucleotides outside the gene matches: 6. This CDR3 comprises 15 residues. The CDR3 here is CATSRDRGLASEQFF. In DNA form, the CDR3 reads TGTGCCACCAGCAGAGATCGGGGACTAGCTAGTGAGCAGTTCTTC.

This clonotype showed up just once. This sequence joins TRBV20-1 and TRBJ2-3; D is perhaps TRBD1 or TRBD2 (5 bases each). The germline V and J ends were trimmed by 1 base and 4 bases, with 15 bases remaining between them. The germline V gene has CDR1 DFQATT and CDR2 SNEGSKA (reference sequence). The CDR3 runs to 15 residues. The CDR3 here is CSARVVPGPPDTQYF. The DNA for the CDR3 is TGCAGTGCTAGAGTCGTCCCGGGACCCCCAGATACGCAGTATTTT.

The chain recombines TRBV12-3 or TRBV12-4 with TRBJ1-6; no definite D call. Trimming took 3 bases from V and 8 from J, leaving 11 bases between them. The CDR3 consists of 14 residues. The DNA of the CDR3 is TGTGCCAGCAGTTTTAGTATCCCCTATTCACCCCTCCACTTT. Translation gives CASSFSIPYSPLHF.

The rearrangement links TRBV12-3 or TRBV12-4 to TRBJ2-1; no definite D call. The germline V and J ends were trimmed by 6 bases and 3 bases, with 15 bases remaining between them. CDR3 length: 15 residues. CDR3 nucleotides: TGTGCCAGCAGACTTGGGATAGGGCTCTACAATGAGCAGTTCTTC. It yields the protein CASRLGIGLYNEQFF.

This clonotype was detected only once. This sequence joins TRBV5-1 and TRBJ1-1; D is undetermined. Trimming cost V 1 base and J 4 bases, with 8 bases left between them. This CDR3 is built from 13 residues. CDR1 is SGHRS, CDR2 YFSETQ, per germline. The CDR3, as DNA: TGCGCCAGCAGCTTGAGGGCCCCCACTGAAGCTTTCTTT. This sequence encodes CASSLRAPTEAFF.

The chain has TRBV29-1 and TRBJ2-3; D possibly matches TRBD1 or TRBD2 (5 bases each). The ends were cut back, 6 bases at V and 1 base at J, with 20 bases in the middle. Germline CDR1 reads SQVTM; CDR2 reads ANQGSEA. CDR3 length: 16 amino acids. As DNA, the CDR3 is TGCAGCGTCACCGGGACCCCGTCTACCGGCACAGATACGCAGTATTTT. Translation gives CSVTGTPSTGTDTQYF.

The CDR3 protein is CASSLDGGLPQHF. The CDR3 coding sequence is TGTGCCAGCAGCTTAGACGGGGGGCTGCCCCAGCATTTT. The chain employs TRBV11-2 and TRBJ1-5; possibly TRBD1 for D (6 bases). V lost 0 bases and J lost 9, with 9 bases in between. The CDR3 consists of 13 residues. Germline CDR1 and CDR2: SGHAT and FQNNGV.

The chain carries TRBV9 and TRBJ2-3, with D unresolved. V was shortened by 1 base and J by 2 bases, with 5 bases between the two germline ends. Germline-derived CDR1 and CDR2 are SGDLS and YYNGEE. This CDR3 is built from 13 residues. The CDR3 sequence is CASSVRTTDTQYF. The CDR3 DNA reads as TGTGCCAGCAGCGTAAGAACCACAGATACGCAGTATTTT.

This rearrangement joins TRBV6-4 to TRBJ1-6; tentative D call: TRBD1 (6 bases). Trimming left V 2 bases short and J 14 bases short, with 13 bases between. This CDR3 is 13 amino acids long. Germline loops: CDR1 MRHNA, CDR2 SNTAGT. CDR3 region: CASSDDDRTTLHF. The CDR3 DNA reads as TGTGCCAGCAGTGACGACGACAGGACGACCCTCCACTTT.

The chain employs TRBV2 and TRBJ2-3, with TRBD2 matching 7 bases. CDR3 length: 15 residues. Germline trimming cut 0 bases from V and 6 bases from J; bases unmatched to any gene: 6. Germline assignment: CDR1 SNHLY and CDR2 FYNNEI. CDR3 protein: CASSEAWRGGDTQYF. The DNA of the CDR3 is TGTGCCAGCAGTGAAGCGTGGCGGGGAGGGGATACGCAGTATTTT.